Listed here are 15 T cell receptor beta chains from one sample, sequenced in a study of blood T cell repertoires in COVID-19 (dated by TCRdb to the early 2020s). Libraries were constructed by the immunoSEQ multiplex PCR assay. TCRdb re-hosts the immuneACCESS table, in-frame sequences only. Its copies lack some clones; in the studies checked, an unresolved V gene accounts for under half of them, and the cause for the rest is not known. This sample is represented by around 160,000 clones; around nine tenths of them were singletons. The ten most abundant clones make up approximately 10% of the sample. The source material was peripheral blood. These receptors were collected from an older woman with COVID-19, enrolled during active disease.

The CDR3 reads CASKASPGTDTQYF. CDR3 coding DNA: TGTGCCAGCAAGGCGAGTCCCGGGACAGATACGCAGTATTTT. The chain couples TRBV6-1 to TRBJ2-3; D is unresolved. Germline-derived CDR1 and CDR2 are MNHNS and SASEGT. V lost 7 bases and J lost 3, with 14 bases in between. CDR3 length equals 14 residues.

This clone has a handful of counts. This rearrangement joins TRBV18 to TRBJ2-7; possible D gene TRBD1, 6 bases. Trimming took off 4 bases at V and 5 bases at J, with 9 bases between the two ends. Looked up from germline, CDR1 is KGHSH and CDR2 is LQKENI. This CDR3 is 12 amino acids long. CDR3 in DNA: TGTGCCAGCTCACGAGACAGGAACGAGCAGTACTTC. Translated: CASSRDRNEQYF.

This clone is a singleton in its sample. The rearrangement links TRBV19 to TRBJ1-4; TRBD1 aligns across 9 bases. Germline V gene lookup returns CDR1 LNHDA and CDR2 SQIVND (reference sequence). There are 12 residues in the CDR3. The V segment lost 5 bases and the J segment 12 bases; nucleotides outside the gene matches: 4. The CDR3 nucleotides are TGTGCCAGTAGTGGACAGGGGCTAGAACTGTTTTTT. Translated, it gives CASSGQGLELFF. Full variable domain (rest looked up from reference TRBV19 and TRBJ1-4): DGGITQSPKYLFRKEGQNVTLSCEQNLNHDAMYWYRQDPGQGLRLIYYSQIVNDFQKGDIAEGYSVSREKKESFPLTVTSAQKNPTAFYLCASSGQGLELFFGSGTQLSVL.

The rearrangement links TRBV19 to TRBJ2-7; 9 nucleotides align to TRBD1. The germline CDR1 and CDR2 sequences are LNHDA and SQIVND (reference sequence). Losses at the gene ends were 1 base for V and 10 bases for J; bases not matched to a gene: 5. CDR3 length equals 13 residues. The CDR3 spells CASSIGQGGPQYF. The CDR3 nucleotides are TGTGCCAGTAGTATAGGACAGGGGGGCCCCCAGTACTTC.

The chain recombines TRBV4-2 with TRBJ1-5; tentatively, D is TRBD1 (5 bases). The CDR3 spans 16 residues. V dropped 0 bases and J dropped 2 bases, with 11 bases sitting between them. The germline V gene has CDR1 LGHNA and CDR2 YNFKEQ. CDR3 DNA: TGTGCCAGCAGCCAAGATTTGGGGGAGGGCAATCAGCCCCAGCATTTT. Amino acids: CASSQDLGEGNQPQHF.

This clone was observed a handful of times. This chain connects TRBV19 to TRBJ1-2; D gene ambiguous. V lost 5 bases and J lost 7, with 14 bases in between. Looked up from germline, CDR1 is LNHDA and CDR2 is SQIVND (reference sequence). CDR3 size: 13 residues. The CDR3 region has the DNA TGTGCCAGTAGTTCACCGGGTCGCATTGGCTACACCTTC. Encoded protein: CASSSPGRIGYTF.

In DNA form, the CDR3 reads TGTGCCAGCAGCATAGCGGGGGGGAGAATCAATGAGCAGTTCTTC. It translates to CASSIAGGRINEQFF. The chain combines TRBV11-2 with TRBJ2-1; the match to TRBD2 covers 11 bases. The junction had 6 bases not matched to a gene; V was cut back by 5 bases and J by 6 bases. Germline CDR1 SGHAT, CDR2 FQNNGV. The CDR3 contains 15 residues.

The chain combines TRBV28 with TRBJ1-6; D might be TRBD1 (5 bases). Looked up from germline, CDR1 is MDHEN and CDR2 is SYDVKM. The CDR3 loop spans 13 amino acids. The V gene lost 4 bases and the J gene lost 9 bases, with 10 bases spanning the gap. The CDR3, as DNA: TGTGCCAGCAGTTCGCAGGGTGGTTCACCCCTCCACTTT. Amino acids: CASSSQGGSPLHF.

This clone was counted a single time. The chain carries TRBV28 and TRBJ1-3, with TRBD1 matching over 9 bases. Germline V gene lookup returns CDR1 MDHEN and CDR2 SYDVKM. This CDR3 contains 14 residues. V lost 6 bases and J lost 2; bases outside the gene matches: 2. CDR3 DNA: TGTGCCAGCAGGGGGACAGGGACTGGAAACACCATATATTTT. Protein product: CASRGTGTGNTIYF.

This clone has a single count. The chain uses TRBV5-1 and TRBJ1-1; the match to TRBD1 covers 7 bases. Germline trimming cut 4 bases from V and 1 base from J; bases unmatched to any gene: 1. Germline V gene lookup returns CDR1 SGHRS and CDR2 YFSETQ. The length of the CDR3 is 13 residues. This chain's CDR3 is CASSGDRNTEAFF. Here the CDR3 DNA reads TGCGCCAGCAGCGGGGACAGGAACACTGAAGCTTTCTTT.

The V and J genes are TRBV19 and TRBJ1-6, with TRBD1 identical over 7 bases. The CDR3 consists of 14 residues. The J segment lost 8 bases and the V segment lost 2 bases, leaving 3 bases of the junction unmatched. The germline gives CDR1 LNHDA, CDR2 SQIVND (reference sequence). The CDR3 coding sequence is TGTGCCAGTAGTATAAGGGGGCCGGATTCACCCCTCCACTTT. Its protein product is CASSIRGPDSPLHF.

The chain recombines TRBV7-3 with TRBJ2-7, with D possibly TRBD2 on 6 matching bases. V was pared by 5 bases and J by 2 bases, with 16 bases between. The CDR3 consists of 15 residues. The germline CDR1 and CDR2 sequences are SGHTA and FQGTGA. The CDR3: CASSVGPPGAYEQYF. Written as DNA, the CDR3 is TGTGCCAGCAGCGTCGGGCCTCCGGGGGCCTACGAGCAGTACTTC.

The chain combines TRBV11-3 with TRBJ2-5; the D gene is possibly TRBD2 (5 bases). The CDR3 runs 14 residues. The ends were cut back, 2 bases at V and 5 bases at J, with 12 bases in the middle. Germline V lookup: CDR1 SGHNT, CDR2 YENEEA. The CDR3: CASSLSGSGETQYF. The CDR3 nucleotides are TGTGCCAGCAGCTTAAGTGGGTCGGGGGAGACCCAGTACTTC.

This chain uses TRBV21-1 with TRBJ1-4; TRBD1 was called by the table and not checked on the DNA. TRBV21-1 is tagged as a pseudogene. CDR3 length: 16 amino acids. Here the CDR3 reads CASSTDRGPQNEKLFF. The CDR3, as DNA: TGTGCCAGCAGCACGGACAGGGGGCCCCAGAATGAAAAACTGTTTTTT.

This clone was observed once. This chain joins TRBV4-2 and TRBJ2-1; 11 positions match TRBD2. Trimming took 4 bases from V and 0 from J; bases not matched to a gene: 5. The germline gives CDR1 LGHNA, CDR2 YNFKEQ. This CDR3 comprises 17 residues. CDR3 protein: CASSPASGGLSYNEQFF. Here the CDR3 DNA reads TGTGCCAGCAGCCCGGCTAGCGGGGGGCTCTCCTACAATGAGCAGTTCTTC.